Shown below are 21 T cell receptor beta chains from a single sample sequenced in a study of CD8+CD57+ T cells in acquired aplastic anemia. Both TCR beta VDJ combination and CDR3 sequence profiling were carried out. Genomic DNA was the template for this profiling. TCRdb passed the reads through MiXCR, listing each CDR3 protein once. The profile covers 190,000 or so distinct CDR3 sequences, with 48% appearing a single time and about 2% taken by the ten largest. The patients chosen for sequencing had shown expansion of CD8+CD57+ cells (detected by flow cytometry). The material sequenced was sorted CD4+, CD8+, or CD8+CD57+ T cells (not recorded which) from PBMCs. The receptor source for this set is a human donor with aplastic anemia.

The V and J genes are TRBV25-1 and TRBJ2-7; the match to TRBD1 covers 9 bases. Trimming removed 6 bases from V and 3 bases from J; junction bases left unmatched: 6. The CDR3 spans 14 residues. The V gene's germline CDR1 is MGHDK and CDR2 SYGVNS. The CDR3 region has the DNA TGTGCCAGCAGCTCCCGGGACAGGGTCTACGAGCAGTACTTC. The encoded protein is CASSSRDRVYEQYF.

The rearrangement uses TRBV11-2 and TRBJ1-4; 7 bases match TRBD1. Germline CDR1 and CDR2: SGHAT and FQNNGV. The CDR3 runs to 16 residues. Germline trimming cut 3 bases from V and 8 bases from J; bases unmatched to any gene: 12. The CDR3 DNA reads TGTGCCAGCAGCTTGGTTGGTGCAGGGGGAGAAGAAAAACTGTTTTTT. Its translation: CASSLVGAGGEEKLFF. Drawing the rest from reference TRBV11-2 and TRBJ1-4, the complete variable domain is EAGVAQSPRYKIIEKRQSVAFWCNPISGHATLYWYQQILGQGPKLLIQFQNNGVVDDSQLPKDRFSAERLKGVDSTLKIQPAKLEDSAVYLCASSLVGAGGEEKLFFGSGTQLSVL.

In its sample, this clonotype was seen many times. This chain connects TRBV5-1 to TRBJ2-2; 16 bases line up with TRBD2. The CDR3 has 17 residues. Losses at the gene ends were 4 bases for V and 3 bases for J; bases not matched to a gene: 3. CDR1 and CDR2 from the germline V gene are SGHRS and YFSETQ. The CDR3 bases are TGCGCCAGCAGCCTGGGACTAGCGGGGGGGCACACCGGGGAGCTGTTTTTT. As protein: CASSLGLAGGHTGELFF.

This clonotype was seen ten or more times. This rearrangement joins TRBV7-2 to TRBJ1-1, with D possibly matching TRBD1 (6 bases). Trimming shortened V by 3 bases and J by 0 bases, and 11 bases separated the two germline ends. CDR1 SGHTA and CDR2 FQGNSA come from the germline V gene. This CDR3 spans 15 amino acids. The CDR3 DNA is TGTGCCAGCAGCTTGTTGGGGGCCATGAACACTGAAGCTTTCTTT. The encoded protein is CASSLLGAMNTEAFF.

About this clonotype: Since no conserved phenylalanine or tryptophan closes the CDR3, a read error is the likely cause. The chain recombines TRBV15 with TRBJ2-3, with D possibly TRBD1 on 6 matching bases. Trimming shortened V by 5 bases and J by 2 bases, and 14 bases separated the two germline ends. This CDR3 contains 15 residues. Germline lookup yields CDR1 LNHNV and CDR2 YYDKDF (reference sequence). CDR3 DNA sequence: TGTGCCACCAGCCCCCGGACAGCGGACACAGATACGCAGTATCTT. Encoded protein: CATSPRTADTDTQYL.

This chain uses TRBV7-3 with TRBJ2-5; TRBD1 is a possible D gene (5 bases). CDR1 is SGHTA, CDR2 FQGTGA, per germline. Trimming took 6 bases from V and 4 from J, leaving 9 bases between them. CDR3 length equals 12 residues. In DNA form, the CDR3 reads TGTGCCAGCAGAGACAGAGCAGAGACCCAGTACTTC. Translating it yields CASRDRAETQYF.

The rearrangement uses TRBV6-2 or TRBV6-3 and TRBJ2-7; 9 bases agree with TRBD1. This CDR3 has 17 residues. From germline, CDR1 is MNHEY and CDR2 SVGEGT. The V segment lost 2 bases and the J segment 5 bases; nucleotides outside the gene matches: 13. The CDR3 DNA follows: TGTGCCAGCAGTTACGAGGTAATGGCGGGACAGGGCAACGAGCAGTACTTC. Protein product: CASSYEVMAGQGNEQYF.

This sequence joins TRBV29-1 and TRBJ1-4; D is perhaps TRBD1 (6 bases). Deletions cut 7 bases from V and 3 bases from J, with 18 bases between. Germline CDR1 SQVTM, CDR2 ANQGSEA. The CDR3 loop spans 15 amino acids. CDR3 bases: TGCAGCGAGAGTAGGGGGAAGGGGGCTAATGAAAAACTGTTTTTT. It codes for CSESRGKGANEKLFF. Together with reference TRBV29-1 and TRBJ1-4, the CDR3 gives the full variable domain: SAVISQKPSRDICQRGTSLTIQCQVDSQVTMMFWYRQQPGQSLTLIATANQGSEATYESGFVIDKFPISRPNLTFSTLTVSNMSPEDSSIYLCSESRGKGANEKLFFGSGTQLSVL.

In this sample, this clonotype turned up many times. This rearrangement joins TRBV6-1 to TRBJ2-3; D unresolved. This CDR3 has 11 residues. Trimming removed 6 bases from V and 6 bases from J, with 7 bases in between. From germline, CDR1 is MNHNS and CDR2 SASEGT. The CDR3 nucleotides are TGTGCCAGCAGCGCCGGGGATACGCAGTATTTT. This encodes CASSAGDTQYF.

This clonotype came up many times. The chain is built from TRBV5-1 and TRBJ2-4; D not resolved. The V gene lost 1 base and the J gene lost 0 bases, with 5 bases spanning the gap. The CDR3 consists of 14 residues. Germline V lookup: CDR1 SGHRS, CDR2 YFSETQ. CDR3 loop: CASSLTLAKNIQYF. CDR3 nucleotides: TGCGCCAGCAGCTTGACCCTAGCCAAAAACATTCAGTACTTC.

The chain has TRBV19 and TRBJ2-6; 8 positions agree with TRBD2. The V segment lost 7 bases and the J segment 4 bases; nucleotides outside the gene matches: 9. CDR3 length: 16 amino acids. Germline V gives CDR1 LNHDA, CDR2 SQIVND (reference sequence). The CDR3 DNA reads as TGTGCCAGTATGCTAGCGGGTGGGAGGGGGGCCAACGTCCTGACTTTC. This translates into CASMLAGGRGANVLTF.

Notes on this clonotype: Since a much larger clone is just one base distant, this may be a read error. V gene TRBV12-3 or TRBV12-4 combines with J gene TRBJ2-2, with TRBD1 matching 9 bases. The CDR3 contains 15 residues. Unmatched junction bases numbered 10, after V lost 11 bases and J lost 3 bases. Here the CDR3 reads CAGGGTGRDTGELFF. The CDR3 DNA follows: TGTGCCGGCGGTGGGACAGGGAGAGACACCGGGGAGCTGTTTTTT.

The genes are TRBV7-9 and TRBJ2-7; D unresolved. The CDR3 length is 13 residues. The germline V and J ends were trimmed by 9 bases and 0 bases, with 12 bases remaining between them. Germline CDR1 SEHNR, CDR2 FQNEAQ (reference sequence). The CDR3 spells CASSIGISYEQYF. DNA of the CDR3: TGTGCCAGTAGTATTGGGATCTCCTACGAGCAGTACTTC.

CDR3 loop: CAIRSITNEQFF. DNA for the CDR3: TGTGCCATCAGAAGTATAACCAATGAGCAGTTCTTC. This chain connects TRBV10-3 to TRBJ2-1, with D unresolved. The CDR3 spans 12 residues. With 6 bases removed from V and 6 bases from J, the gap between germline ends came to 9 bases. Germline-derived CDR1 and CDR2 are ENHRY and SYGVKD.

This clonotype was seen at least ten times. This chain joins TRBV7-2 and TRBJ2-1, with TRBD2 matching over 9 bases. The V gene's germline CDR1 is SGHTA and CDR2 FQGNSA. V gave up 1 base and J gave up 3 bases; unmatched junction bases: 7. CDR3 length: 17 residues. This CDR3 reads CASSLGWRGGSYNEQFF. The CDR3 DNA is TGTGCCAGCAGCTTAGGCTGGCGGGGGGGAAGCTACAATGAGCAGTTCTTC.

The chain joins TRBV20-1 to TRBJ2-5; no firm D call. This CDR3 has 13 residues. Trimming took 8 bases from V and 0 from J, leaving 13 bases between them. From germline, CDR1 is DFQATT and CDR2 SNEGSKA (reference sequence). Here the CDR3 reads CSTSLQYQETQYF. CDR3 DNA sequence: TGCAGTACCAGCCTACAGTACCAAGAGACCCAGTACTTC.

About this clonotype itself: A much larger clone lies a single base off, so this may be a read error. This chain's CDR3 is CASGFDRWTDTQYF. The CDR3 DNA follows: TGTGCCAGCGGTTTCGACAGATGGACAGATACGCAGTATTTT. This chain links TRBV6-5 with TRBJ2-3, with D maybe TRBD1 (5 bases). Trimming took 8 bases from V and 3 from J, leaving 15 bases between them. Germline CDR1 MNHEY, CDR2 SVGAGI. This CDR3 region has 14 residues.

The chain employs TRBV24-1 and TRBJ2-3; D unresolved. V was pared by 5 bases and J by 2 bases, with 4 bases between. Germline values: CDR1 KGHDR, CDR2 SFDVKD. CDR3 size: 12 residues. The CDR3 DNA sequence: TGTGCCACCAGTGGAGTCACAGATACGCAGTATTTT. Translating gives CATSGVTDTQYF.

This clonotype was found a few times. For the CDR3, the DNA is TGTGCCAGCAGTTACAACCCCGGGACAGGGGGCCTCAATGAGCAGTTCTTC. The encoded protein is CASSYNPGTGGLNEQFF. This chain links TRBV6-2 or TRBV6-3 with TRBJ2-1; 12 nucleotides agree with TRBD1. With V trimmed by 2 bases and J by 6 bases, 8 bases remained unmatched. The CDR3 consists of 17 residues. Germline CDR1 and CDR2: MNHEY and SVGEGT.

This chain links TRBV28 with TRBJ1-4; D is undetermined. From germline, CDR1 is MDHEN and CDR2 SYDVKM. The V end was cut by 6 bases, the J end by 1 base, with 15 bases between. CDR3 length: 16 amino acids. CDR3 sequence (DNA): TGTGCCAGCAGCTCCTCCGGGCGTGTAACTAATGAAAAACTGTTTTTT. As protein: CASSSSGRVTNEKLFF.

This clonotype was counted at least ten times. The genes are TRBV12-3 or TRBV12-4 and TRBJ2-7; no clear D gene. This CDR3 is 12 amino acids long. Trimming cost V 0 bases and J 7 bases, with 7 bases left between them. CDR3: CASSLARGEQYF. Written as DNA, the CDR3 is TGTGCCAGCAGTTTAGCGCGTGGGGAGCAGTACTTC.